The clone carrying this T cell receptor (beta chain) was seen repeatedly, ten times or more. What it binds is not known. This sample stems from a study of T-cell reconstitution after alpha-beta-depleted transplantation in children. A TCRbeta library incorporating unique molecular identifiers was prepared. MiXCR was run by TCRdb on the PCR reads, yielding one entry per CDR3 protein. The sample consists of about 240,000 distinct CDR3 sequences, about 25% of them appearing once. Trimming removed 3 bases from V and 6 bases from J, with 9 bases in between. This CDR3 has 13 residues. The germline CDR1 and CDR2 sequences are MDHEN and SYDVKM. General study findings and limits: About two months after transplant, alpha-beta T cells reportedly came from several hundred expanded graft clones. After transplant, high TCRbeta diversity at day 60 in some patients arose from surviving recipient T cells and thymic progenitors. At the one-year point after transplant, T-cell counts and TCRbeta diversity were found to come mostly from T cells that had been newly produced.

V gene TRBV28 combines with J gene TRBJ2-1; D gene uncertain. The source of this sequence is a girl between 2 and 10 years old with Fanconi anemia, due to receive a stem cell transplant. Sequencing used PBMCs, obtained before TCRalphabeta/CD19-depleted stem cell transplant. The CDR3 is CASSLLWVNEQFF. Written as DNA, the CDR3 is TGTGCCAGCAGTTTGTTGTGGGTCAATGAGCAGTTCTTC.